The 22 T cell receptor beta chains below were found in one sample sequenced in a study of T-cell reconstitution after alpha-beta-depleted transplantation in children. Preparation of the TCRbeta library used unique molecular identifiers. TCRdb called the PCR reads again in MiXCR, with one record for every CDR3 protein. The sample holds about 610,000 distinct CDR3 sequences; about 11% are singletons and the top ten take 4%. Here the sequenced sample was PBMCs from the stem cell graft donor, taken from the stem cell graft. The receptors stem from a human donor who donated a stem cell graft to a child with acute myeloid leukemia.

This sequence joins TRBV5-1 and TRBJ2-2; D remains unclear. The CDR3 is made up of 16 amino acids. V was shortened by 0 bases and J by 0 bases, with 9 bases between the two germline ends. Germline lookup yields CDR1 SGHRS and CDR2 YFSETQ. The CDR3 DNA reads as TGCGCCAGCAGCTTGGAAACAGTTGCGAACACCGGGGAGCTGTTTTTT. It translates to CASSLETVANTGELFF.

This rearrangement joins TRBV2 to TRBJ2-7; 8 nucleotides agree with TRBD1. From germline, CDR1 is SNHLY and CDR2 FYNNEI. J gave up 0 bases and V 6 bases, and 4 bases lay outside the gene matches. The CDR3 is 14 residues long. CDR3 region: CASRVTGASYEQYF. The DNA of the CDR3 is TGTGCCAGCAGGGTGACAGGGGCCTCCTACGAGCAGTACTTC.

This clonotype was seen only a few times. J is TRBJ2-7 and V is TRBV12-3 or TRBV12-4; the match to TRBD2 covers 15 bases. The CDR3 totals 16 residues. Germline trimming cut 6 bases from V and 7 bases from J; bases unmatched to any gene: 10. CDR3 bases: TGTGCCAGCAGGACGGGACTAGCGGGAGGTGCTCGGGAGCAGTACTTC. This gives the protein CASRTGLAGGAREQYF.

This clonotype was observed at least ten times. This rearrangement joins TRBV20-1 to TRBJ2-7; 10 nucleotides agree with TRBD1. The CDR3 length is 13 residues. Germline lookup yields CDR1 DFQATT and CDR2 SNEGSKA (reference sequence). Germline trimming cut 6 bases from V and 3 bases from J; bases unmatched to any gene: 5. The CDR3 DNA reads TGCAGTGCCCCGGGACAGGGGAACTACGAGCAGTACTTC. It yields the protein CSAPGQGNYEQYF.

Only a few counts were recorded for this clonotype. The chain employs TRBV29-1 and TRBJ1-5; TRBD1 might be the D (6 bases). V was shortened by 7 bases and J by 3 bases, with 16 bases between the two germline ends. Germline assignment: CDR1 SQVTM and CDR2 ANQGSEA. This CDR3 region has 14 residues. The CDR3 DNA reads TGCAGCGCCTCGGGGGGGCAGGACAATCAGCCCCAGCATTTT. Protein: CSASGGQDNQPQHF.

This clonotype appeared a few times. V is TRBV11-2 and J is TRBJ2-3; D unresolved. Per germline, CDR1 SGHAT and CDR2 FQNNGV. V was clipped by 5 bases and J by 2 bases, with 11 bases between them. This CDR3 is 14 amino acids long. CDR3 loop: CASSPLGYTDTQYF. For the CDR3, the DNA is TGTGCCAGCAGCCCCCTTGGATACACAGATACGCAGTATTTT.

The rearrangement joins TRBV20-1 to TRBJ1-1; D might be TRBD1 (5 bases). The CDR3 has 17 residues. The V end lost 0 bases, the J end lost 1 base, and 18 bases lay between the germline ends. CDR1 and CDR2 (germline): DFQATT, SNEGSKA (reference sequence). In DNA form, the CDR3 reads TGCAGTGCTAGAGATGGTGGGGCGTTACAGAGGAACACTGAAGCTTTCTTT. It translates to CSARDGGALQRNTEAFF.

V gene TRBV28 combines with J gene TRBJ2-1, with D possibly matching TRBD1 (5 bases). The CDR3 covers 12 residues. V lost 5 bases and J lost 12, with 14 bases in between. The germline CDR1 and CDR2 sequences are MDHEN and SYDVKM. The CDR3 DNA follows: TGTGCCAGCAGTCCCCTCATTGGGGCGCAGTTCTTC. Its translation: CASSPLIGAQFF.

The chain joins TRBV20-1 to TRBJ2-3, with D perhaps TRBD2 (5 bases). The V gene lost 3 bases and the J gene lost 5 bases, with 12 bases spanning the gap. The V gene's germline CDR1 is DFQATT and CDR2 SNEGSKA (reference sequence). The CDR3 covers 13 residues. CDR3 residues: CSARLRVVDTQYF. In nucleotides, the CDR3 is TGCAGTGCTAGGCTGCGGGTGGTAGATACGCAGTATTTT.

The CDR3 is CASSYSVGTYEQYF. In DNA, the CDR3 is TGTGCCAGCAGTTACTCGGTGGGAACTTACGAGCAGTACTTC. V usage is TRBV6-5 and J usage is TRBJ2-7; unclear D gene. V lost 0 bases and J 4 bases, leaving 10 bases between the germline ends. Germline-derived CDR1 and CDR2 are MNHEY and SVGAGI. This CDR3 region has 14 residues.

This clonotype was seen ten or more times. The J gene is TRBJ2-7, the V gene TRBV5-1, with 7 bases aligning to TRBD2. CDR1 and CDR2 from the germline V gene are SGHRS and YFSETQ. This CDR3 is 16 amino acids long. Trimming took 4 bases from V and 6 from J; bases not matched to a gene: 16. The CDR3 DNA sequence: TGCGCCAGCAGCCCTCTGGTCATGGCGGGAGCTTCCGAGCAGTACTTC. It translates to CASSPLVMAGASEQYF.

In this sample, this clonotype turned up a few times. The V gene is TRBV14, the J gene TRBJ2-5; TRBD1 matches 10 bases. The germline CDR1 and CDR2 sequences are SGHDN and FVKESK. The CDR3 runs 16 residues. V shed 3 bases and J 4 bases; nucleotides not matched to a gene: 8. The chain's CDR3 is CASSHRDRGHRETQYF. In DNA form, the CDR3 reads TGTGCCAGCAGCCACCGCGACAGGGGGCATCGAGAGACCCAGTACTTC.

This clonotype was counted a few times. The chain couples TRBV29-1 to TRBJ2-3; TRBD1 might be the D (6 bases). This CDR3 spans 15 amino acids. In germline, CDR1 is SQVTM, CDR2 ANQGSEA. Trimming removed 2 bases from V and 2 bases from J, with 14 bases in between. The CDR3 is CSVERGSRATDTQYF. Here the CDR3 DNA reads TGCAGCGTTGAAAGGGGGAGTCGGGCCACAGATACGCAGTATTTT.

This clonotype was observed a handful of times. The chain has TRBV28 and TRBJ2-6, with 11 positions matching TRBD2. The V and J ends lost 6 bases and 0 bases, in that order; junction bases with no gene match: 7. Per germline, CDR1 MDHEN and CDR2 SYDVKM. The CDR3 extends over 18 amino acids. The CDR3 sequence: CASSSLTSGISGANVLTF. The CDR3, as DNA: TGTGCCAGCAGCTCCCTGACTAGCGGGATCTCTGGGGCCAACGTCCTGACTTTC.

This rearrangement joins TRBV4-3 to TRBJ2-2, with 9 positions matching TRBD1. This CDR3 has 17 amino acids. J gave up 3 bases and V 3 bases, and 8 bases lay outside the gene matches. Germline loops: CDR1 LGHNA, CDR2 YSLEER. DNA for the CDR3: TGCGCCAGCAGCCAGGCCCGACAGGGGGTCGACACCGGGGAGCTGTTTTTT. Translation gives CASSQARQGVDTGELFF.

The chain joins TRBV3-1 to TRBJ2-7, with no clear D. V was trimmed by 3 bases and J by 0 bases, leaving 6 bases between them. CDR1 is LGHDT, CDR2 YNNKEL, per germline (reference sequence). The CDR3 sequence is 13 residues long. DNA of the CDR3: TGTGCCAGCAGCCATCTCAGCTCCTACGAGCAGTACTTC. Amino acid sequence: CASSHLSSYEQYF.

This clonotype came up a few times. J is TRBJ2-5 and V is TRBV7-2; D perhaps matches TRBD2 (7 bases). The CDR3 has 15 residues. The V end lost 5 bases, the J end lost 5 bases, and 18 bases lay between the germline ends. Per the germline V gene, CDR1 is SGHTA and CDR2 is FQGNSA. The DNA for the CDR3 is TGTGCCAGCAGCCAGGTGGGAGGGACATGGGAGACCCAGTACTTC. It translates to CASSQVGGTWETQYF.

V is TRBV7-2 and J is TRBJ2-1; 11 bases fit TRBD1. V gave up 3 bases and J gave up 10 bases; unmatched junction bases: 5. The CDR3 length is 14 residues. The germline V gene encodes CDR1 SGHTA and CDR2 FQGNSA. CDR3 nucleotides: TGTGCCAGCAGCTTCGGACAGGGGGCAAGGGAGCAGTTCTTC. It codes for CASSFGQGAREQFF.

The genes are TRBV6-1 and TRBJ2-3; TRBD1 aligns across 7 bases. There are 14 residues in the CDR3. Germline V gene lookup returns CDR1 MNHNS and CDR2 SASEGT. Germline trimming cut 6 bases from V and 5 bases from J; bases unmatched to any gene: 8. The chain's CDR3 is CASRETGKGDTQYF. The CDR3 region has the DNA TGTGCCAGCAGAGAGACAGGGAAAGGAGATACGCAGTATTTT.

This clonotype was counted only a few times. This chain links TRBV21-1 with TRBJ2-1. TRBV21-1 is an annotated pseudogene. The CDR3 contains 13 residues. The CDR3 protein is CASSNGTDNEQFF. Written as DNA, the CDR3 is TGTGCCAGCAGCAATGGCACCGACAATGAGCAGTTCTTC.

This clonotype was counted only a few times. CDR3 region: CASSESREGNEQFF. CDR3 DNA sequence: TGTGCCAGCAGTGAATCCAGGGAGGGCAATGAGCAGTTCTTC. The chain is built from TRBV2 and TRBJ2-1; 7 bases align to TRBD2. The CDR3 runs 14 residues. V shed 2 bases and J 6 bases; nucleotides not matched to a gene: 4. The germline V gene has CDR1 SNHLY and CDR2 FYNNEI.

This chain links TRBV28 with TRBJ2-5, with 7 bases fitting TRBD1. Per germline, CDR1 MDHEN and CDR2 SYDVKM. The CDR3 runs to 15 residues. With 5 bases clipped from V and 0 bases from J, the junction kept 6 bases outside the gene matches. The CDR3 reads CASSIQQGHQETQYF. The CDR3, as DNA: TGTGCCAGCAGTATCCAACAGGGGCACCAAGAGACCCAGTACTTC.